The present entry profiles one T cell receptor (beta chain) with its context. PCR was performed using 60 Vbeta and 13 Jbeta primers. Profiled with immunoSEQ multiplex PCR; TCRdb holds only in-frame clones, not every one. The sample yields tens of thousands of clones, 75% to 85% seen once. These data come from a study of cytomegalovirus exposure and HLA in healthy donors. Trimming took 4 bases from V and 5 from J, leaving 10 bases between them. This CDR3 has 13 residues. Germline CDR1 is SGHRS and CDR2 is YFSETQ. V gene TRBV5-1 combines with J gene TRBJ1-5; D gene ambiguous. The clonotype was recovered from a female donor in good health and CMV-seronegative. Sequencing used PBMCs. DNA of the CDR3: TGCGCCAGCAGCCTCACTTTTGATCAGCCCCAGCATTTT. It translates to CASSLTFDQPQHF.